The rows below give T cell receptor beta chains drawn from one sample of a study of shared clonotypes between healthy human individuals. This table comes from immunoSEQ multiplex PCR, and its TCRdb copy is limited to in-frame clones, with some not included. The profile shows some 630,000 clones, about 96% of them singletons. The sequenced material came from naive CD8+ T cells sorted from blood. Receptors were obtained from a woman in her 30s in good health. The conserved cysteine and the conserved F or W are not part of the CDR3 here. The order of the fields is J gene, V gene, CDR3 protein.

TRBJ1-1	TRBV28	ASSFLQGALNTEAF
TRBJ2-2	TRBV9	ASSVVSDPATGELF
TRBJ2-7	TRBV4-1	ASSYREGSYEQY
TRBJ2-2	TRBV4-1	ASSQVTGATGELF
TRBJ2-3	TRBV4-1	ASSLRTGRNKTQY
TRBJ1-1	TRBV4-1	ASSQARAAEAF
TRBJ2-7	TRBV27	ASSSVLSGQGAAYEQY
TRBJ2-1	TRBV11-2	ASSFNEFDEQF
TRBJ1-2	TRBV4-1	ASSQEGRAPPYEGYT
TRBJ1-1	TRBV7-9	ASSSGTGTLPEAF
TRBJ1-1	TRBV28	ASSSNWGRTEAF
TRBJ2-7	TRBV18	ASSHRDRVSEQY
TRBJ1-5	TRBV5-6	ASSLALGQPQH
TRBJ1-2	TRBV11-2	ASSLPSGFSNYGYT
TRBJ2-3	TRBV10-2	ASKLESRTDTQY
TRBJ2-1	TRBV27	ASSLPGTHHNEQF
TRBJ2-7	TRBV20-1	SASGSYEQY
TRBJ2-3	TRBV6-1	ASSEIGDTQY
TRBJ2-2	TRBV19	ASSILSSISSTGELF
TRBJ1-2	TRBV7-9	ASRSGGPGYT
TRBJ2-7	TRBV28	ASSFGGSYEQY
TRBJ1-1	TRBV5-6	ASSLAGRDTEAF
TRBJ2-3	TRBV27	ASSSRQGTDTQY
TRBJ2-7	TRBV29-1	SVGEARGEQY
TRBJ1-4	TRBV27	ASSLSGQLNEKLF
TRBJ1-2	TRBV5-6	ASSNGQGDISRGYGYT